This TCR beta chain was sequenced for a study of shared clonotypes between healthy human individuals. The overall study: Serving as donors were two women and three men, whose ages spanned 18 to 49. Study-wide results and caveats: Memory subsets had estimated richness that was generally smaller than that of naive subsets. Expectations were that clonotype sharing among donors would be affected by sequencing depth. Since donors were few, the genetic and exposure-history diversity represented was limited.

To note about this clone: Its antigen is undetermined.

Positively selected for CCR7, the CD45RO-negative cells used as naive CD8 cells excluded terminally differentiated effector memory CD45RA+ cells. Here immunoSEQ multiplex PCR was the method, and the copy in TCRdb shows in-frame clones only, minus some. The sample shows around 1,900,000 clones, 90% to 95% of them seen only once. The CDR3 covers 13 residues. V shed 5 bases and J shed 3 bases, with 10 bases lying between them. From germline, CDR1 is SGHTA and CDR2 FQGNSA. Sequencing was done on a sample of naive CD8+ T cells from PBMCs. This clonotype was obtained from a man younger than 30 in good health. Some clones in this sample may be carry-over from other donors' samples. The V gene is TRBV7-2, the J gene TRBJ2-5, with D maybe TRBD1 (6 bases). The CDR3 sequence: CASSTHREETQYF. DNA of the CDR3: TGTGCCAGCAGCACCCACAGGGAAGAGACCCAGTACTTC.